This TCR beta chain was retrieved from a study of T cells in Graves' hyperthyroidism and ophthalmopathy. As for the study in general: Peripheral blood was collected at initial diagnosis, before any treatment.

The study, taken as a whole, reports: Prediction of ophthalmopathy progression came a median around 7.1 months pre-onset.

Notes on this clonotype: Its antigen is currently unknown.

Germline CDR1 MGHRA, CDR2 YSYEKL. The trim removed 4 bases at V and 5 bases at J, leaving 9 bases unmatched. The CDR3 length is 15 residues. RNA transcripts served as the template for amplifying TCR beta CDR3 regions. When the TCR CDR3 underwent first-round RT-PCR, the HTBI primer set was used. TCRdb called the multiplex PCR reads again in MiXCR, with one record for every CDR3 protein. This table holds some 370,000 distinct CDR3 sequences, about a sixth found once. Diagnoses used clinical symptoms, serum thyroxine and TRAb, thyroid ultrasound and orbital computed tomography. From 9 to 10 ml of fresh peripheral blood, PBMCs were isolated.

The chain links TRBV4-1 to TRBJ1-1; TRBD1 agrees at 8 bases. The sequence derives from a woman in her twenties or thirties with Graves' hyperthyroidism that later progressed to Graves' ophthalmopathy. Sample: blood. CDR3: CASSRPTGVRTEAFF. The DNA for the CDR3 is TGCGCCAGCAGCCGACCGACAGGGGTTAGGACTGAAGCTTTCTTT.